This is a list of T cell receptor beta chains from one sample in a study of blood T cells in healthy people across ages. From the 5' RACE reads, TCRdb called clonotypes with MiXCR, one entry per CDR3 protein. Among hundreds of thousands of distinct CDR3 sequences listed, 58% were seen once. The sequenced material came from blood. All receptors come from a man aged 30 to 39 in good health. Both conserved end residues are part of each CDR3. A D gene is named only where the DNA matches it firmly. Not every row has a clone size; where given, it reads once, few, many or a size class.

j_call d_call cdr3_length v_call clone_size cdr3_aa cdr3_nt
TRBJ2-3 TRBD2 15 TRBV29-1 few CSVEGLTSGTDTQYF TGCAGCGTAGAGGGTTTGACTAGCGGCACAGATACGCAGTATTTT
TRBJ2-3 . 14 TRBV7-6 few CASSLGAPQHTQYF TGTGCCAGCAGCTTAGGGGCTCCCCAGCATACGCAGTATTTT
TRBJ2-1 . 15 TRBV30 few CAWSLGQAVINEQFF TGTGCCTGGAGTTTAGGGCAGGCGGTTATCAATGAGCAGTTCTTC
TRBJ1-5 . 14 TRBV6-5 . CASRPALGHQPQHF TGTGCCAGCAGACCCGCTTTGGGTCATCAGCCCCAGCATTTT
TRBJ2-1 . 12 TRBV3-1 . CASSQESDEQFF TGTGCCAGCAGCCAAGAGTCTGATGAGCAGTTCTTC
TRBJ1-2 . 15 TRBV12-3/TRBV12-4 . CASRISGRGDYGYTF TGTGCCAGCAGGATCTCGGGGCGGGGAGACTATGGCTACACCTTC
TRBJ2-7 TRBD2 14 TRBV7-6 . CASSSSGVPYEQYF TGTGCCAGCAGCTCTAGCGGGGTACCCTACGAGCAGTACTTC
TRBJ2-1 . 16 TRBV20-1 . CSARDSGGASLNEQFF TGCAGTGCTAGAGATTCGGGCGGAGCCAGCCTCAATGAGCAGTTCTTC
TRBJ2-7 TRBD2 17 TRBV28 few CASSLWAGTTKAYEQYF TGTGCCAGCAGTTTATGGGCAGGGACTACCAAAGCCTACGAGCAGTACTTC
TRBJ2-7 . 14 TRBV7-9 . CASSSPGEGREQYF TGTGCCAGCAGCTCCCCCGGAGAGGGCCGCGAGCAGTACTTC
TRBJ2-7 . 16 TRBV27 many CASSFSAGKVSYEQYF TGTGCCAGCAGTTTTTCGGCAGGGAAAGTCTCCTACGAGCAGTACTTC
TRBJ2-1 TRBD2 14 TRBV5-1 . CASSLAGVGDEQFF TGCGCCAGCAGCTTAGCGGGAGTCGGTGATGAGCAGTTCTTC
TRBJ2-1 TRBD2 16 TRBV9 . CASSASGLATWNEQFF TGTGCCAGCAGCGCCTCCGGACTAGCAACCTGGAATGAGCAGTTCTTC
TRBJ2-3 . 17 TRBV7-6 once CASSLFTGGPSTDTQYF TGTGCCAGCAGCCTATTCACCGGGGGCCCCAGCACAGATACGCAGTATTTT
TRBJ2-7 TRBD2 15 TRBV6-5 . CASSNQRGPSYEQYF TGTGCCAGCAGTAATCAGCGGGGGCCCTCCTACGAGCAGTACTTC
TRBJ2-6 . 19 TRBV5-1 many CASSLSLTGISSGANVLTF TGCGCCAGCAGCTTGTCCCTGACAGGTATTAGCTCTGGGGCCAACGTCCTGACTTTC
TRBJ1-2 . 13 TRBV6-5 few CASSYGHQHGYTF TGTGCCAGCAGTTACGGACACCAACATGGCTACACCTTC
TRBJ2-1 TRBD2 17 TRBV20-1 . CSASPRRGTSSYNEQFF TGCAGTGCTAGCCCACGGCGGGGGACGAGCTCCTACAATGAGCAGTTCTTC
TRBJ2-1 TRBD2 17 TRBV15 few CATSGLAGGGSYNEQFF TGTGCCACCAGCGGACTAGCGGGAGGGGGATCCTACAATGAGCAGTTCTTC
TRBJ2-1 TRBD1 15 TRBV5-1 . CASSLRTGDYNEQFF TGCGCCAGCAGCTTACGGACAGGGGATTACAATGAGCAGTTCTTC
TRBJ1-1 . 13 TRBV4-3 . CASSQEPSTEAFF TGCGCCAGCAGCCAAGAACCCAGCACTGAAGCTTTCTTT
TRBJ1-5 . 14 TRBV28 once CASSRSQDGQPQHF TGTGCCAGCAGTCGAAGCCAGGACGGTCAGCCCCAGCATTTT
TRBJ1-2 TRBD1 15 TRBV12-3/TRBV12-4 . CASSPGGVVGYGYTF TGTGCCAGCAGTCCAGGGGGGGTAGTCGGGTATGGCTACACCTTC
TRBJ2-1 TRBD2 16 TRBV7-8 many CASSLGAASGAYEQFF TGTGCCAGCAGCTTAGGTGCGGCTAGCGGGGCTTATGAGCAGTTCTTC
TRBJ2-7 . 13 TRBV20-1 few CSAITGMGYEQYF TGCAGTGCCATCACTGGGATGGGCTACGAGCAGTACTTC
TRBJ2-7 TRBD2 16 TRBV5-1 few CATRTSGGTPVYEQYF TGCGCCACCAGGACTAGCGGGGGGACACCAGTTTACGAGCAGTACTTC
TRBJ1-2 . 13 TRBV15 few CATSRESAPVYTF TGTGCCACCAGCAGAGAGTCGGCCCCAGTTTACACCTTC
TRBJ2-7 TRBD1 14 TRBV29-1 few CSIITDRAWKEQYF TGCAGCATCATAACGGACAGGGCATGGAAGGAGCAGTACTTC
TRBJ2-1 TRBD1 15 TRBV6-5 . CASSYRGQGYNEQFF TGTGCCAGCAGTTACCGGGGACAGGGGTACAATGAGCAGTTCTTC
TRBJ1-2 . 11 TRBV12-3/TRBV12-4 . CASRFTYGYTF TGTGCCAGCAGATTCACCTATGGCTACACCTTC
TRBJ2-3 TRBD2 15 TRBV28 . CATTLSGGNSDTQYF TGTGCCACTACACTTAGCGGGGGGAATTCAGATACGCAGTATTTT
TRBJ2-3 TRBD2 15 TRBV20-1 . CSAGRGGSSTDTQYF TGCAGTGCTGGCCGGGGGGGATCTAGCACAGATACGCAGTATTTT
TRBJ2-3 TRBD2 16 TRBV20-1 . CSAISPGGSSTDTQYF TGCAGTGCTATAAGCCCGGGGGGGAGTAGCACAGATACGCAGTATTTT
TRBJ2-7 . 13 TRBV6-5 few CASGGWDIPEQYF TGTGCCAGCGGGGGCTGGGACATACCCGAGCAGTACTTC
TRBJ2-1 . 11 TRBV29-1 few CSVVWNNEQFF TGCAGCGTTGTGTGGAACAATGAGCAGTTCTTC
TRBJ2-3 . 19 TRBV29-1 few CSVEDHFGRLFLSTDTQYF TGCAGCGTTGAAGATCATTTCGGAAGGCTATTCCTTAGCACAGATACGCAGTATTTT
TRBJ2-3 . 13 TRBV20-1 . CSVDEAGPDTQYF TGCAGTGTCGACGAAGCGGGCCCAGATACGCAGTATTTT
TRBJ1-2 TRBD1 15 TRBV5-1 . CASSLSRTGMYGYTF TGCGCCAGCAGCTTGAGTCGGACAGGGATGTATGGCTACACCTTC
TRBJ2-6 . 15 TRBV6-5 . CASSWGFSGANVLTF TGTGCCAGCAGTTGGGGTTTCTCTGGGGCCAACGTCCTGACTTTC
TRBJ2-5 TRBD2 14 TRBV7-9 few CASSEDSAGGTQYF TGTGCCAGCAGCGAGGACTCCGCGGGGGGGACCCAGTACTTC
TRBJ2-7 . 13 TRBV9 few CASSDQAWNEQYF TGTGCCAGCAGCGACCAAGCATGGAACGAGCAGTACTTC
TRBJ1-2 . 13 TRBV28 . CASWRQGSYGYTF TGTGCCAGCTGGAGGCAAGGAAGCTATGGCTACACCTTC
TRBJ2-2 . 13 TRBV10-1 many CASSEHRTGELFF TGCGCCAGCAGTGAGCACAGGACCGGGGAGCTGTTTTTT
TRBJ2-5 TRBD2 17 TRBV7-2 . CASSLTVSGRHGETQYF TGTGCCAGCAGCTTAACAGTTAGCGGGAGACACGGAGAGACCCAGTACTTC
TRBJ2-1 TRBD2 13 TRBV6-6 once CVSGGGLYNEQFF TGTGTCAGCGGGGGTGGCCTTTACAATGAGCAGTTCTTC
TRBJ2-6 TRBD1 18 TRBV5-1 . CASSTKPGQVAGANVPTF TGCGCCAGCAGTACTAAACCGGGACAGGTTGCTGGGGCCAACGTCCCGACTTTC
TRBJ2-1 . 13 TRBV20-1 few CSARDQTYNEQFF TGCAGTGCTAGAGATCAGACTTACAATGAGCAGTTCTTC
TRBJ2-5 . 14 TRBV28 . CASSLKGGEETQYF TGTGCCAGCAGTTTAAAGGGAGGCGAAGAGACCCAGTACTTC